This T cell receptor (beta chain) was retrieved from a study of cytomegalovirus exposure and HLA in healthy donors. Overall study results and limits: Indistinguishable V segments such as TRBV6-2 and TRBV6-3 were excluded.

V gave up 3 bases and J gave up 5 bases, with 14 bases separating them. Germline CDR1 SNHLY, CDR2 FYNNEI. This CDR3 is built from 15 residues. Of note for this clone: Its antigen is not identified.

13 Jbeta primers and 60 Vbeta primers were used for the PCR. Profiling relied on immunoSEQ multiplex PCR, and the TCRdb table lists in-frame clones only, not all of them. The sample shows under 150,000 clones, about 70% of them seen only once. The sequencing sample was made of PBMCs. The receptor comes from a man between 18 and 29 years old in good health and CMV-seronegative. The chain is built from TRBV2 and TRBJ2-1, with D unresolved. The DNA for the CDR3 is TGTGCCAGCAGTGAGGTCATAGCAAGGCACAATGAGCAGTTCTTC. Amino acid sequence: CASSEVIARHNEQFF.